This TCR beta chain was identified in a study of blood T cells in healthy people across ages. Study conclusions and caveats: Older age went with lower TCR beta diversity per million T cells, in a roughly linear way.

Germline CDR1 and CDR2: SEHNR and FQNEAQ (reference sequence). This CDR3 is 14 amino acids long. V was shortened by 5 bases and J by 8 bases, with 13 bases between the two germline ends. Next came a second PCR, run for about 7 to 12 cycles, which used a sample-barcoded 5' primer along with a J-beta primer mix. TCRdb passed the 5' RACE reads through MiXCR, listing each CDR3 protein once. Of hundreds of thousands of distinct CDR3 sequences in the sample, under 55% were seen once. This clonotype occurred many times. What it recognizes is unknown. This sequence joins TRBV7-9 and TRBJ1-6; no firm D call. The TCR was taken from a man aged 55 to 69 in good health. The specimen sequenced was blood. The CDR3 protein is CASSHPDLDSPLHF. In DNA form, the CDR3 reads TGTGCCAGCAGCCACCCGGACTTGGATTCACCCCTCCACTTT. Based on the CDR3 plus reference TRBV7-9 and TRBJ1-6, the full variable domain is DTGVSQNPRHKITKRGQNVTFRCDPISEHNRLYWYRQTLGQGPEFLTYFQNEAQLEKSRLLSDRFSAERPKGSFSTLEIQRTEQGDSAMYLCASSHPDLDSPLHFGNGTRLTVT.